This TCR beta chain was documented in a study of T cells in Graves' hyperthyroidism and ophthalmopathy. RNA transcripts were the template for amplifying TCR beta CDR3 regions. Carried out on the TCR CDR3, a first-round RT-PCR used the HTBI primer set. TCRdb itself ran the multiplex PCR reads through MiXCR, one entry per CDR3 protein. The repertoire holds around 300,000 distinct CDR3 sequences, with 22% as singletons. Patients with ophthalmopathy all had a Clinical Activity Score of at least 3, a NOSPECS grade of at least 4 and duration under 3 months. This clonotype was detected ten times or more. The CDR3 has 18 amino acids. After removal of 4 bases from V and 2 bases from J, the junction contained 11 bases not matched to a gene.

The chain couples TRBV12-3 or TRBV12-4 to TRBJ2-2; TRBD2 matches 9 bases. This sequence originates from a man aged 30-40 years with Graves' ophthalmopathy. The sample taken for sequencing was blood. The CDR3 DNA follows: TGTGCCAGCAGTTCCCCTGGCGGACTAGCGTTCAACACCGGGGAGCTGTTTTTT. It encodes CASSSPGGLAFNTGELFF.